The present T cell receptor beta chain was sequenced within a study of CD8 T cells in Susac syndrome (dated by TCRdb to about 2019). In terms of the full investigation: Of the Susac syndrome patients who were sequenced, 5 or 6 had clinically active disease and 8 or 9 were in clinical remission. At the time of blood withdrawal, Susac syndrome patients were either therapy-naive, taking corticosteroids (with some also receiving IVIg), or on IVIg alone. Repertoire sequencing was used to test whether CD8+ T cell activation and differentiation in Susac syndrome was antigen driven.

Reading the germline V gene (reference sequence) gives CDR1 MNHEY and CDR2 SMNVEV. V is cut by 6 bases and J by 0 bases, and the space between the germline ends is 15 bases. The CDR3 runs 15 amino acids, cysteine and phenylalanine included. Only the CDR3 DNA is retained, 45 bases long and in frame from the first base. The research as a whole found: No clonal expansion was detected in the CD4+ T cell repertoire of Susac syndrome patients. The number of individuals in the TCR sequencing and HLA analysis was acknowledged as relatively small.

Regarding this clonotype: Its target antigen remains unknown. No much larger clone exists at a distance of one base, and base qualities are not known.

RNA was extracted using the RNeasy kit, and roughly 0.5 to 1 ug of the RNA was reverse transcribed with random hexamers. TCR beta CDR3 regions were amplified with the immunoSEQ multiplex PCR assay covering 54 Vbeta and 13 Jbeta segments. To correct PCR amplification bias, a synthetic template baseline was used for both primer optimization and computational correction. The authors' analysis ran thus. Reads were annotated to V, D and J genes per IMGT and analyzed with immunoSEQ Analyzer, keeping only productive sequences. Clonality was calculated as one minus the Shannon entropy normalized by log2 of the number of productive unique sequences. For each patient and control, public and private clones were evaluated among the 100 most prevalent clones. Clones were defined as Susac-specific if absent from the healthy and MS cohorts, from 1052 published viral clones and from other ImmuneACCESS disease sequences. TCRdb trimmed the raw reads at Q25, called clones with MiXCR and kept productive beta chains. CDR3 protein duplicates are merged, each entry listing the most common genes and DNA. These V and J calls rely on TCRdb rather than the paper's analysis. Recorded for this sample are roughly 140,000 distinct CDR3 sequences; approximately 94% of them occurred a single time. 0.084% of the sample is held by the ten biggest clonotypes.

High-throughput TCR beta sequencing profiled peripheral blood CD8+ and CD4+ T cells from healthy donors, Susac syndrome patients and multiple sclerosis patients. Susac syndrome patients met recently defined diagnostic criteria for definite or probable disease. CD8+ TEMRA cells were enriched by FACS, while bulk CD8+ and CD4+ T cells were purified by magnetic negative isolation. Blood was drawn into EDTA tubes, processed within 24 hours, and PBMCs were isolated by density gradient centrifugation. PBMCs intended for TCR sequencing were cryopreserved in liquid nitrogen and were subsequently thawed in a 37 degrees C water bath. Purity of sorted or isolated CD4+, CD8+ and CD8+ TEMRA cells was at least 90%.

The sample taken for sequencing was CD4+ T cells from PBMCs. Recombination connected TRBV27 to TRBJ2-7; the D gene is perhaps TRBD2, from 6 matching bases. This TCR was sampled from a human donor with Susac syndrome. CDR3 sequence: CASSTRGGSSYEQYF. The DNA is TGTGCCAGCAGCACGCGGGGCGGCAGCTCCTACGAGCAGTACTTC.